The present entry profiles one T cell receptor beta chain with its context. The sample is drawn from a study of shared clonotypes between healthy human individuals. Sequencing was performed with immunoSEQ multiplex PCR; in TCRdb, only in-frame clones are kept and a portion is missing. This sample carries approximately 2.5 million clones, approximately 90% of them seen once, and the ten largest clones take roughly 0.13%. The sample taken for sequencing was naive CD4+ T cells sorted from blood. Regarding subset: CD45RA+ positively selected. This receptor was identified in a man between 18 and 35 years old in good health.

The CDR3 here is CASSSYPTGGSYGYTF. The CDR3 bases are TGTGCCAGCAGCTCATACCCGACAGGAGGGAGCTATGGCTACACCTTC. The chain combines TRBV7-2 with TRBJ1-2, with a weak D call TRBD1 (6 bases). Germline lookup yields CDR1 SGHTA and CDR2 FQGNSA. V lost 4 bases to trimming and J lost 4 bases, with 19 bases between them. This CDR3 has 16 residues.